In its sample, the clone carrying this TCR beta chain was seen many times. The CDR3 end lies 3 residues beyond the end of the read and is filled in from the germline J gene. The record originates from a study of T cell clonality in common variable immunodeficiency. Sequencing input was equivalent genomic DNA from CVID and controls. Some clones are missing from TCRdb's copy, which holds only in-frame ones; the method was immunoSEQ multiplex PCR. The sample shows about 66,000 clones, no singletons; the ten largest hold around 1.6%. Trimming removed 2 bases from V and 1 base from J, with 17 bases in between. The CDR3 is made up of 16 amino acids. Germline CDR1 reads DFQATT; CDR2 reads SNEGSKA (reference sequence).

The V call is TRBV20-1, the J call TRBJ1-1, with D perhaps matching TRBD1 (6 bases). The clonotype was recovered from a person aged 18 to 75 in good health. Specimen: peripheral blood mononuclear cells. CDR3 loop: CSARLGQTTWNTEAFF. The part of the CDR3 DNA that was read is TGCAGTGCTAGACTCGGACAGACAACTTGGAACACTGAA.